These 23 T cell receptor beta chains share one sample of origin, sequenced in a study of beta chain features in type 1 diabetes. Study outcomes and limitations: When Type 1 diabetes patients were examined, their TCRB CDR3s proved moderately but significantly shorter in all four CD4+ subsets.

Their recognized antigens are unknown. Isolated RNA was reverse transcribed in full, so expressed TCRB transcripts were sequenced. The method was immunoSEQ multiplex PCR; TCRdb's version includes in-frame clones alone and lacks a portion of them. Here the sample spans more than 300,000 clones, roughly 9.8% being singletons. Source material: central memory CD4+ T cells from blood. These receptor sequences come from a man younger than 40 with type 1 diabetes.

This clone has more than one count but fewer than ten. V is TRBV5-4 and J is TRBJ2-3; 9 bases agree with TRBD2. J lost 0 bases, V lost 0 bases, and 5 bases had no gene match. The CDR3 is 17 residues long. In germline, CDR1 is SGHNT, CDR2 YYREEE (reference sequence). CDR3 region: CASSLALAGTSTDTQYF. CDR3 nucleotides: TGTGCCAGCAGCTTGGCTCTAGCGGGAACTAGCACAGATACGCAGTATTTT.

The J gene is TRBJ1-6, the V gene TRBV18; D is unresolved. This CDR3 region has 13 residues. Germline V CDR1 and CDR2: KGHSH, LQKENI. The germline V and J ends were trimmed by 8 bases and 5 bases, with 10 bases remaining between them. The CDR3 region has the DNA TGTGCCAGCGGCCGAACCGATAATTCACCCCTCCACTTT. It translates to CASGRTDNSPLHF. Filled out from reference TRBV18 and TRBJ1-6, the complete variable domain reads NAGVMQNPRHLVRRRGQEARLRCSPMKGHSHVYWYRQLPEEGLKFMVYLQKENIIDESGMPKERFSAEFPKEGPSILRIQQVVRGDSAAYFCASGRTDNSPLHFGNGTRLTVT.

This clone was counted between two and nine times. The J gene is TRBJ2-5, the V gene TRBV7-2; 11 bases are a match to TRBD2. CDR3 length equals 15 residues. The ends lost 1 base at V and 5 bases at J; junction bases unmatched: 3. CDR1 and CDR2 from the germline V gene are SGHTA and FQGNSA. The CDR3 DNA follows: TGTGCCAGCAGCTTAGGTAGCGGGAGGGACGAGACCCAGTACTTC. Translating gives CASSLGSGRDETQYF.

The table lists this clone with many counts. The rearrangement links TRBV5-8 to TRBJ1-2, with D perhaps matching TRBD1 (5 bases). The CDR3 is 14 amino acids. The V and J ends lost 5 bases and 7 bases respectively, with 18 bases between them. In germline, CDR1 is SGHTS, CDR2 YDEGEE. The CDR3 reads CASRAGTLRSGYTF. The CDR3 coding sequence is TGTGCCAGCAGGGCGGGGACCTTACGGAGTGGCTACACCTTC.

The chain joins TRBV29-1 to TRBJ2-7; D not resolved. Trimming stripped 5 bases from V and 0 bases from J, with 11 bases between. Germline CDR1 SQVTM, CDR2 ANQGSEA. This CDR3 spans 13 amino acids. The CDR3: CSVTRSTSYEQYF. CDR3 nucleotide sequence: TGCAGCGTTACCAGATCGACCTCCTACGAGCAGTACTTC.

The V and J genes are TRBV19 and TRBJ2-7, with 8 positions matching TRBD1. The CDR3 is made up of 16 amino acids. V was pared by 6 bases and J by 2 bases, with 12 bases of the junction left unmatched. CDR1 is LNHDA, CDR2 SQIVND, per germline (reference sequence). The CDR3 DNA follows: TGTGCCAGTAGCCACCAGGGGGCCCAGTCACCCTACGAGCAGTACTTC. This translates into CASSHQGAQSPYEQYF.

The rearrangement links TRBV23-1 to TRBJ1-2; D gene ambiguous. TRBV23-1 is labeled an ORF, and its function is uncertain. CDR3 length: 14 amino acids. Deletions cut 6 bases from V and 5 bases from J, with 16 bases between. The CDR3 loop reads CASSQDPVSYGYTF. The CDR3 nucleotides are TGCGCCAGCAGCCAAGATCCAGTGTCATATGGCTACACCTTC.

The rearrangement uses TRBV2 and TRBJ2-5; 7 bases are shared with TRBD1. From germline, CDR1 is SNHLY and CDR2 FYNNEI. Unmatched junction bases numbered 4, after V lost 3 bases and J lost 0 bases. CDR3 size: 15 residues. CDR3 amino acids: CASSDLTGYQETQYF. Here the CDR3 DNA reads TGTGCCAGCAGTGATCTGACAGGGTACCAAGAGACCCAGTACTTC.

This clone turned up a few times. The chain couples TRBV7-7 to TRBJ2-2, with 8 bases that match TRBD2. Germline CDR1 is SSHAT and CDR2 is FNYEAQ (reference sequence). This CDR3 contains 13 residues. In DNA form, the CDR3 reads TGTGCTAGCCCGGGAGGGAGCACCGGGGAGCTGTTTTTT. Its protein product is CASPGGSTGELFF.

Only one count was recorded for this clone. The chain couples TRBV5-1 to TRBJ2-2; TRBD1 might be the D (5 bases). The length of the CDR3 is 15 residues. Germline V CDR1 and CDR2: SGHRS, YFSETQ. The germline V and J ends were trimmed by 5 bases and 4 bases, with 15 bases remaining between them. For the CDR3, the DNA is TGCGCCAGCAGGCAGGGTGGGCGCGGCACCGGGGAGCTGTTTTTT. Its translation is CASRQGGRGTGELFF.

The chain recombines TRBV25-1 with TRBJ2-7, with D tentatively TRBD2 (6 bases). V lost 10 bases and J lost 3, with 22 bases in between. CDR1 and CDR2 (germline): MGHDK, SYGVNS. The CDR3 has 15 residues. The CDR3 reads CATEIPGGMGYEQYF. The CDR3 DNA sequence: TGTGCCACCGAAATCCCCGGGGGAATGGGCTACGAGCAGTACTTC.

The rearrangement joins TRBV6-5 to TRBJ2-3, with 7 bases lining up with TRBD2. This CDR3 is built from 15 residues. V was pared by 2 bases and J by 2 bases, with 4 bases of the junction left unmatched. Per germline, CDR1 MNHEY and CDR2 SVGAGI. CDR3 sequence (DNA): TGTGCCAGCAGTTACCAAGCGGGGCTCACAGATACGCAGTATTTT. This codes for CASSYQAGLTDTQYF.

This clone was observed a handful of times. This rearrangement joins TRBV19 to TRBJ2-5; 10 bases align to TRBD2. Germline V lookup: CDR1 LNHDA, CDR2 SQIVND (reference sequence). This CDR3 has 18 amino acids. After removal of 2 bases from V and 5 bases from J, the junction contained 14 bases not matched to a gene. The CDR3 bases are TGTGCCAGTAGTATATTCCTAGCGGGAGTCCCCACGGGGGAGACCCAGTACTTC. Translation gives CASSIFLAGVPTGETQYF.

There are a few counts of this clone. The J gene is TRBJ2-2, the V gene TRBV19, with 9 bases that match TRBD1. The CDR3 has 17 residues. V shed 6 bases and J 7 bases; nucleotides not matched to a gene: 15. The germline CDR1 and CDR2 sequences are LNHDA and SQIVND (reference sequence). The chain's CDR3 is CASSYPLLYRGHGELFF. The CDR3 bases are TGTGCCAGTAGCTACCCACTCCTTTACAGGGGGCACGGGGAGCTGTTTTTT.

This sequence joins TRBV5-4 and TRBJ2-1, with 8 bases aligning to TRBD2. In germline, CDR1 is SGHNT, CDR2 YYREEE (reference sequence). The CDR3 consists of 16 residues. The ends lost 4 bases at V and 5 bases at J; junction bases unmatched: 11. This chain's CDR3 is CASSQDFQRGNNEQFF. The CDR3 coding sequence is TGTGCCAGCAGCCAAGATTTCCAGCGGGGGAACAATGAGCAGTTCTTC.

In its sample, this clone was seen a few times. V is TRBV7-2 and J is TRBJ1-1, with D unclear. Germline assignment: CDR1 SGHTA and CDR2 FQGNSA. The length of the CDR3 is 14 residues. V lost 5 bases to trimming and J lost 5 bases, with 15 bases between them. CDR3: CASSQGGLRTEAFF. As DNA, the CDR3 is TGTGCCAGCAGCCAAGGAGGCCTCAGGACTGAAGCTTTCTTT.

The J gene is TRBJ1-1, the V gene TRBV5-1, with a tentative D call TRBD1 (6 bases). The CDR3 extends over 15 amino acids. Germline V lookup: CDR1 SGHRS, CDR2 YFSETQ. V was clipped by 4 bases and J by 4 bases, with 17 bases between them. Here the CDR3 reads CASSPYTGLGTEAFF. The CDR3 DNA reads as TGCGCCAGCAGCCCATACACAGGGTTGGGCACTGAAGCTTTCTTT.

This chain joins TRBV4-2 and TRBJ2-1; perhaps TRBD1 as D (6 bases). CDR1 and CDR2 (germline): LGHNA, YNFKEQ. The V end lost 4 bases, the J end lost 11 bases, and 21 bases lay between the germline ends. The CDR3 has 15 amino acids. The CDR3 DNA reads TGTGCCAGCAGCCGGAGCGACGGACAGTTAAATCAGCAGTTCTTC. Its translation is CASSRSDGQLNQQFF.

This clone was found a few times. The chain links TRBV5-8 to TRBJ2-1; 10 nucleotides agree with TRBD2. The CDR3 is 18 residues long. The germline V gene encodes CDR1 SGHTS and CDR2 YDEGEE. With V trimmed by 6 bases and J by 0 bases, 12 bases remained unmatched. CDR3 in DNA: TGTGCCAGCATCCTACTAGCGGGAACCACTCTCTCCTACAATGAGCAGTTCTTC. Translation gives CASILLAGTTLSYNEQFF.

This clone was detected only a few times. This sequence joins TRBV5-6 and TRBJ1-1; 7 nucleotides line up with TRBD1. Per germline, CDR1 SGHDT and CDR2 YYEEEE. V dropped 4 bases and J dropped 1; count of bases not matched to a gene: 7. There are 15 residues in the CDR3. Here the CDR3 reads CASSTLQGRNTEAFF. CDR3 DNA: TGTGCCAGCAGCACCCTACAGGGGAGGAACACTGAAGCTTTCTTT.

The V gene is TRBV28, the J gene TRBJ2-3; D gene ambiguous. This CDR3 has 12 amino acids. Germline CDR1 MDHEN, CDR2 SYDVKM. The V end lost 5 bases, the J end lost 2 bases, and 5 bases lay between the germline ends. The CDR3 spells CASSLSTDTQYF. CDR3 DNA: TGTGCCAGCAGTCTATCCACAGATACGCAGTATTTT.

This clone showed up just a few times. J is TRBJ1-5 and V is TRBV6-5; 9 bases agree with TRBD1. Germline lookup yields CDR1 MNHEY and CDR2 SVGAGI. Losses at the gene ends were 6 bases for V and 5 bases for J; bases not matched to a gene: 8. CDR3 size: 15 residues. This CDR3 is CASSKQGARDQPQHF. The CDR3 DNA is TGTGCCAGCAGCAAACAGGGGGCGAGGGATCAGCCCCAGCATTTT.

V usage is TRBV6-5 and J usage is TRBJ1-5; 7 bases are shared with TRBD1. There are 14 residues in the CDR3. The germline gives CDR1 MNHEY, CDR2 SVGAGI. With 6 bases clipped from V and 3 bases from J, the junction kept 5 bases outside the gene matches. The CDR3 coding sequence is TGTGCCAGCAGCGCACAGGGGATCAATCAGCCCCAGCATTTT. Translated: CASSAQGINQPQHF.